This TCR beta chain was found in a study of T cells in Graves' hyperthyroidism and ophthalmopathy. Study results and limitations: In the analysis, a 13 V-J model separated ophthalmopathy from stable hyperthyroidism.

This clonotype was seen repeatedly, ten times or more. Its antigen is undetermined. The source material, RNA transcripts, was used to amplify TCR beta CDR3 regions. The TCR CDR3 first-round RT-PCR relied on the HTBI primer set. TCRdb called the multiplex PCR reads again in MiXCR, with one record for every CDR3 protein. This table has roughly 700,000 distinct CDR3 sequences, around 13% appearing once. Patients showing uncontrolled infection, other autoimmune disease, pregnancy or lactation were ineligible. The study based diagnoses on clinical symptoms, serum thyroxine and TRAb, thyroid ultrasound and orbital computed tomography. PBMCs were derived from about 10 ml fresh peripheral blood. Germline CDR1 reads SGHRS; CDR2 reads YFSETQ. Trimming removed 4 bases from V and 2 bases from J, with 12 bases in between. The CDR3 is 14 residues long.

This receptor was identified in a woman aged 18 to 35 with Graves' hyperthyroidism. The source material was blood. The rearrangement joins TRBV5-1 to TRBJ1-1, with D tentatively TRBD1 (6 bases). The CDR3 coding sequence is TGCGCCAGCAGCGTCAGGGGCCCCAACACTGAAGCTTTCTTT. This gives the protein CASSVRGPNTEAFF.